This TCR beta chain was retrieved from a study of regulatory T cells in long-lasting Graves disease. Overall study findings and caveats: Persistent patients shared more public clonotypes (2,741) than new patients (approximately 1,000).

Both iRepertoire HTBI primers and Arm-PCR of CDR3 regions were used to build the TCR beta libraries. MiXCR, applied by TCRdb to the multiplex PCR reads, yields one record per CDR3 protein. The sample has about 540,000 distinct CDR3 sequences, roughly 14% seen once. Germline CDR1 reads ENHRY; CDR2 reads SYGVKD. This CDR3 is built from 16 residues. V was pared by 4 bases and J by 4 bases, with 7 bases of the junction left unmatched. The time point here: newly diagnosed GD, antithyroid drugs for less than 3 months. PBMC RNA was the source of the TCR library. Diagnosis followed American Thyroid Association guidelines for Graves' disease. This clonotype was seen many times. The antigen remains unidentified. This sample was also put to use in a study of T cells in Graves' hyperthyroidism and ophthalmopathy. That report adds: First-round RT-PCR of the TCR CDR3 relied on the HTBI primer set. Most thyroid clonotypes expanded above 0.001 appeared in blood too.

The sequencing here drew on peripheral blood mononuclear cells (PBMCs), taken at new diagnosis, from a patient treated with antithyroid drugs. This receptor was taken from a man between 25 and 39 years old with Graves disease. The chain combines TRBV10-3 with TRBJ2-7; 13 bases align to TRBD2. The CDR3 here is CAISGTSGSSAYEQYF. The DNA for the CDR3 is TGTGCCATCAGTGGGACTAGCGGGAGTTCGGCTTACGAGCAGTACTTC.